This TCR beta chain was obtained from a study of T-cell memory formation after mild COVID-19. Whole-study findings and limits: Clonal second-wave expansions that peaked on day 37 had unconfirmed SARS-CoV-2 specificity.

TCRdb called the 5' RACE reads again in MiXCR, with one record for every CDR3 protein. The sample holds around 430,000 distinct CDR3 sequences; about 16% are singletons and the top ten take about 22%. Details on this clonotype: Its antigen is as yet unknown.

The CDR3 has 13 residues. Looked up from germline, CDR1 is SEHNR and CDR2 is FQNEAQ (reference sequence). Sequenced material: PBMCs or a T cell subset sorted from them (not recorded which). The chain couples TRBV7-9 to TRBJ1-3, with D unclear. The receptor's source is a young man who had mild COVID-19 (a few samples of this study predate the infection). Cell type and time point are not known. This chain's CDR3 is CAGGLSSGNTIYF. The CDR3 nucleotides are TGTGCAGGAGGGCTTAGCTCTGGAAACACCATATATTTT. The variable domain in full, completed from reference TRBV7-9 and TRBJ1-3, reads DTGVSQNPRHKITKRGQNVTFRCDPISEHNRLYWYRQTLGQGPEFLTYFQNEAQLEKSRLLSDRFSAERPKGSFSTLEIQRTEQGDSAMYLCAGGLSSGNTIYFGEGSWLTVV.